The 2 T cell receptor beta chains reported below all come from one sample, sequenced in a study of T cell responses to AZD1222 COVID-19 vaccine. The method was immunoSEQ multiplex PCR; TCRdb's version includes in-frame clones alone and lacks a portion of them. The repertoire holds 150,000 or so clones, with 90% to 95% as singletons. Here the sequenced sample was peripheral blood, taken 28 days after the second AZD1222 dose. Receptors were obtained from an adult who received the AZD1222 COVID-19 vaccine.

Turning to this clone: An end of the junction differs from the germline gene, which may be a read error. This chain uses TRBV10-3 with TRBJ2-7; D remains unclear. This CDR3 is built from 10 residues. The germline V gene encodes CDR1 ENHRY and CDR2 SYGVKD. CDR3 nucleotides: TGTGCCATCAACTCCTCCGAGCAGTACTTC. Protein: CAINSSEQYF.

This clone was recorded once. The genes are TRBV5-5 and TRBJ1-1; D gene uncertain. There are 13 residues in the CDR3. Germline lookup yields CDR1 SGHKS and CDR2 YYEKEE (reference sequence). V lost 2 bases to trimming and J lost 3 bases, with 8 bases between them. CDR3 protein: CASSLIMDTEAFF. The CDR3 DNA follows: TGTGCCAGCAGCTTAATAATGGACACTGAAGCTTTCTTT.